One sample yielded the 26 T cell receptor beta chains listed below, sequenced in a study of blood T cell repertoires in COVID-19. Method: immunoSEQ multiplex PCR; TCRdb's copy keeps in-frame clones and lacks some. The table lists around 200,000 clones, over 75% of them singletons. The source material was peripheral blood. Every receptor here comes from a man between 40 and 49 years old with active or convalescent COVID-19.

The V gene is TRBV5-5, the J gene TRBJ1-3, with D perhaps TRBD1 (5 bases). V lost 0 bases and J 0 bases, leaving 7 bases between the germline ends. The CDR3 has 15 amino acids. Germline V gives CDR1 SGHKS, CDR2 YYEKEE (reference sequence). In nucleotides, the CDR3 is TGTGCCAGCAGCTTGGGACAGAACTCTGGAAACACCATATATTTT. Amino acids: CASSLGQNSGNTIYF.

There are a few counts of this clone. The genes are TRBV6-1 and TRBJ1-5; 10 bases are a match to TRBD1. Trimming removed 4 bases from V and 4 bases from J; junction bases left unmatched: 10. The CDR3 runs 17 residues. In germline, CDR1 is MNHNS, CDR2 SASEGT. In nucleotides, the CDR3 is TGTGCCAGCAGTGGAGACAGGGGGCCAAGGTTAAATCAGCCCCAGCATTTT. Residues: CASSGDRGPRLNQPQHF.

The chain links TRBV4-1 to TRBJ1-4; 7 bases line up with TRBD1. This CDR3 is 15 amino acids long. V shed 0 bases and J 6 bases; nucleotides not matched to a gene: 4. Germline V gene lookup returns CDR1 MGHRA and CDR2 YSYEKL. CDR3 nucleotide sequence: TGCGCCAGCAGCCAAGATGGGACAGCTGATGAAAAACTGTTTTTT. Translation gives CASSQDGTADEKLFF.

The chain is built from TRBV19 and TRBJ1-1; D ambiguous. Looked up from germline, CDR1 is LNHDA and CDR2 is SQIVND (reference sequence). This CDR3 has 15 residues. The germline V and J ends were trimmed by 5 bases and 3 bases, with 16 bases remaining between them. The chain's CDR3 is CASSSPGRPDTEAFF. The CDR3 region has the DNA TGTGCCAGTAGTTCTCCGGGAAGACCGGACACTGAAGCTTTCTTT. The whole variable domain, remainder taken from reference TRBV19 and TRBJ1-1, is DGGITQSPKYLFRKEGQNVTLSCEQNLNHDAMYWYRQDPGQGLRLIYYSQIVNDFQKGDIAEGYSVSREKKESFPLTVTSAQKNPTAFYLCASSSPGRPDTEAFFGQGTRLTVV.

The rearrangement uses TRBV5-1 and TRBJ1-1, with a weak D call TRBD1 (6 bases). V lost 8 bases to trimming and J lost 6 bases, with 17 bases between them. Germline assignment: CDR1 SGHRS and CDR2 YFSETQ. The CDR3 is made up of 13 amino acids. DNA of the CDR3: TGCGCCAGTTCCCAGGGGTTCGAGGCTGAAGCTTTCTTT. The encoded protein is CASSQGFEAEAFF.

The rearrangement joins TRBV9 to TRBJ1-6; D might be TRBD1 (5 bases). Per the germline V gene, CDR1 is SGDLS and CDR2 is YYNGEE. CDR3 length equals 16 residues. Trimming left V 0 bases short and J 6 bases short, with 13 bases between. The DNA of the CDR3 is TGTGCCAGCAGCGTAGGGTCAGGGAGGGTTAATTCACCCCTCCACTTT. This sequence encodes CASSVGSGRVNSPLHF.

The rearrangement joins TRBV24-1 to TRBJ1-1; possibly TRBD1 for D (6 bases). The V and J ends lost 4 bases and 7 bases respectively, with 9 bases between them. The germline gives CDR1 KGHDR, CDR2 SFDVKD. The CDR3 consists of 12 residues. The CDR3 nucleotides read TGTGCCACCAGTGACCAGACAGGTGAAGCTTTCTTT. Residues: CATSDQTGEAFF.

This chain joins TRBV30 and TRBJ1-2; 7 nucleotides align to TRBD1. Germline V gene data show CDR1 as GTSNPN and CDR2 as SVGIG (reference sequence). J lost 7 bases, V lost 4 bases, and 15 bases had no gene match. This CDR3 is 15 amino acids long. The CDR3 spells CAWNPGQQLNPGYTF. DNA for the CDR3: TGTGCCTGGAACCCGGGACAGCAACTCAATCCTGGCTACACCTTC.

In this sample, this clone turned up once. The J gene is TRBJ2-3, the V gene TRBV7-9, with D maybe TRBD2 (6 bases). The germline V gene encodes CDR1 SEHNR and CDR2 FQNEAQ (reference sequence). V dropped 6 bases and J dropped 0 bases, with 13 bases sitting between them. This CDR3 comprises 15 residues. The CDR3 loop reads CASSQGGSSTDTQYF. Here the CDR3 DNA reads TGTGCCAGCAGTCAGGGAGGATCTAGCACAGATACGCAGTATTTT.

This clone was picked up one time. The chain joins TRBV5-5 to TRBJ1-2, with TRBD1 as a possible D gene (5 bases). Trimming removed 0 bases at V and 7 bases at J, with 19 bases between. Per germline, CDR1 SGHKS and CDR2 YYEKEE (reference sequence). This CDR3 has 16 amino acids. CDR3 coding DNA: TGTGCCAGCAGCTTGGACGGGGGAGTTGCACTAAGTGGCTACACCTTC. Protein sequence: CASSLDGGVALSGYTF. Full variable domain (outside the CDR3, taken from reference TRBV5-5 and TRBJ1-2): DAGVTQSPTHLIKTRGQQVTLRCSPISGHKSVSWYQQVLGQGPQFIFQYYEKEERGRGNFPDRFSARQFPNYSSELNVNALLLGDSALYLCASSLDGGVALSGYTFGSGTRLTVV.

The J gene is TRBJ1-2, the V gene TRBV5-6; perhaps TRBD1 as D (5 bases). Trimming left V 2 bases short and J 2 bases short, with 10 bases between. The germline V gene has CDR1 SGHDT and CDR2 YYEEEE. This CDR3 contains 14 residues. The CDR3 bases are TGTGCCAGCAGCTTTGGAGCAGGGAACTATGGCTACACCTTC. Protein sequence: CASSFGAGNYGYTF. The variable domain in full, completed from reference TRBV5-6 and TRBJ1-2, reads DAGVTQSPTHLIKTRGQQVTLRCSPKSGHDTVSWYQQALGQGPQFIFQYYEEEERQRGNFPDRFSGHQFPNYSSELNVNALLLGDSALYLCASSFGAGNYGYTFGSGTRLTVV.

The rearrangement uses TRBV7-9 and TRBJ1-2, with 7 bases aligning to TRBD1. J was trimmed by 8 bases and V by 6 bases; bases with no gene match: 12. The CDR3 extends over 14 amino acids. Germline V gene sequence: CDR1 SEHNR, CDR2 FQNEAQ (reference sequence). DNA of the CDR3: TGTGCCAGCAGTCCAGACAGGGCGTCTGGAGGCTACACCTTC. Encoded protein: CASSPDRASGGYTF.

The chain recombines TRBV4-1 with TRBJ1-1, with D possibly TRBD1 on 6 matching bases. The V end was cut by 1 base, the J end by 9 bases, with 15 bases between. The CDR3 totals 14 residues. CDR1 is MGHRA, CDR2 YSYEKL, per germline. CDR3 in amino acids: CASSQAFAGDKAFF. The CDR3 bases are TGCGCCAGCAGCCAAGCCTTCGCAGGGGATAAAGCTTTCTTT.

The V and J genes are TRBV7-2 and TRBJ2-3; TRBD2 matches 8 bases. The CDR3 has 15 amino acids. Looked up from germline, CDR1 is SGHTA and CDR2 is FQGNSA. The V segment lost 3 bases and the J segment 10 bases; nucleotides outside the gene matches: 12. The CDR3 sequence: CASSFDGGAATSQYF. The CDR3 coding sequence is TGTGCCAGCAGCTTTGACGGGGGGGCGGCTACGTCGCAGTATTTT. Full variable domain (rest looked up from reference TRBV7-2 and TRBJ2-3): GAGVSQSPSNKVTEKGKDVELRCDPISGHTALYWYRQSLGQGLEFLIYFQGNSAPDKSGLPSDRFSAERTGGSVSTLTIQRTQQEDSAVYLCASSFDGGAATSQYFGPGTRLTVL.

The J gene is TRBJ1-4, the V gene TRBV6-6; D might be TRBD1 (6 bases). CDR1 MNHNY and CDR2 SVGAGI come from the germline V gene (reference sequence). The CDR3 runs to 14 residues. The ends were cut back, 6 bases at V and 8 bases at J, with 16 bases in the middle. The CDR3 DNA reads TGTGCCAGCAGCCAAACAGGGTCGGGCGAAAAACTGTTTTTT. This encodes CASSQTGSGEKLFF.

V usage is TRBV30 and J usage is TRBJ1-1; D call uncertain. Germline-derived CDR1 and CDR2 are GTSNPN and SVGIG (reference sequence). This CDR3 region has 15 residues. Between the trimmed V and J ends, which lost 1 base and 5 bases, there was a span of 17 bases. Here the CDR3 reads CAWSAGSGWRTEAFF. CDR3 nucleotides: TGTGCCTGGAGTGCAGGCTCGGGTTGGAGGACTGAAGCTTTCTTT.

The rearrangement joins TRBV12-3 or TRBV12-4 to TRBJ2-7; D is possibly TRBD2 (5 bases). The V and J ends lost 6 bases and 5 bases respectively, with 11 bases between them. The CDR3 is 12 residues long. CDR3 amino acids: CASRKEVHEQYF. In DNA, the CDR3 is TGTGCCAGCAGAAAGGAGGTACACGAGCAGTACTTC.

V is TRBV5-1 and J is TRBJ1-5; D is unresolved. CDR3 length equals 13 residues. V lost 5 bases and J 0 bases, leaving 6 bases between the germline ends. In germline, CDR1 is SGHRS, CDR2 YFSETQ. CDR3 coding DNA: TGCGCCAGCAGTCGAGATAGCAATCAGCCCCAGCATTTT. It codes for CASSRDSNQPQHF.

The rearrangement links TRBV5-1 to TRBJ2-1, with TRBD2 identical over 14 bases. This CDR3 has 19 amino acids. After removal of 0 bases from V and 0 bases from J, the junction contained 5 bases not matched to a gene. The germline CDR1 and CDR2 sequences are SGHRS and YFSETQ. DNA of the CDR3: TGCGCCAGCAGCTTGGGACTAGCGGGGGGGCCTAGCTCCTACAATGAGCAGTTCTTC. Protein: CASSLGLAGGPSSYNEQFF.

The J gene is TRBJ2-3, the V gene TRBV5-1; 9 nucleotides align to TRBD1. Per germline, CDR1 SGHRS and CDR2 YFSETQ. V shed 8 bases, J shed 1 base, and the junction held 8 bases outside the gene matches. This CDR3 spans 15 amino acids. The CDR3 nucleotides are TGCGCCAGTTATACAGGGGGCTGGGGCACAGATACGCAGTATTTT. Translation: CASYTGGWGTDTQYF.

V gene TRBV18 combines with J gene TRBJ2-1; the match to TRBD1 covers 9 bases. The germline CDR1 and CDR2 sequences are KGHSH and LQKENI. Trimming at V came to 3 bases and at J to 15 bases, leaving 12 bases not matched to a gene. The CDR3 covers 14 residues. The CDR3 sequence is CASSPSGTGRFLFF. The CDR3 nucleotides read TGTGCCAGCTCACCTTCCGGGACAGGGCGTTTTTTGTTCTTC.

CDR3 coding DNA: TGTGCCAGCAGCCGTACGTCAGGTGAAGCTTTCTTT. Translated: CASSRTSGEAFF. This chain joins TRBV5-4 and TRBJ1-1; no definite D call. CDR3 length equals 12 residues. CDR1 is SGHNT, CDR2 YYREEE, per germline (reference sequence). V was shortened by 4 bases and J by 7 bases, with 11 bases between the two germline ends.

This chain connects TRBV4-1 to TRBJ2-6; D is ambiguous. The CDR3 has 17 residues. CDR1 is MGHRA and CDR2 is YSYEKL in the germline V gene. Trimming removed 0 bases from V and 4 bases from J, with 13 bases in between. The CDR3 sequence is CASSQDMVRFGANVLTF. The CDR3 coding sequence is TGCGCCAGCAGCCAAGATATGGTGCGGTTCGGGGCCAACGTCCTGACTTTC.

V usage is TRBV21-1 and J usage is TRBJ2-7; no DNA check was done on the table's D call, TRBD1. TRBV21-1 counts as a pseudogene. The CDR3 runs 17 residues. This CDR3 is CASNLRAPGAPRYEQYF. Here the CDR3 DNA reads TGTGCCAGCAACCTACGGGCCCCAGGGGCGCCTCGGTACGAGCAGTACTTC.

This chain connects TRBV27 to TRBJ1-5; weak D call: TRBD1 (6 bases). Trimming removed 6 bases from V and 6 bases from J, with 18 bases in between. In germline, CDR1 is MNHEY, CDR2 SMNVEV (reference sequence). This CDR3 has 15 amino acids. The CDR3 sequence is CASRPLTGNAQPQHF. CDR3 in DNA: TGTGCCAGCAGACCCCTAACAGGGAACGCTCAGCCCCAGCATTTT.

This chain uses TRBV7-2 with TRBJ1-2; TRBD1 matches at 8 bases. Germline V gene data show CDR1 as SGHTA and CDR2 as FQGNSA. There are 16 residues in the CDR3. The V and J ends lost 4 bases and 1 base, in that order; junction bases with no gene match: 8. CDR3 in amino acids: CASSSWDRTGNYGYTF. As DNA, the CDR3 is TGTGCCAGCAGCTCCTGGGACAGGACGGGTAACTATGGCTACACCTTC.